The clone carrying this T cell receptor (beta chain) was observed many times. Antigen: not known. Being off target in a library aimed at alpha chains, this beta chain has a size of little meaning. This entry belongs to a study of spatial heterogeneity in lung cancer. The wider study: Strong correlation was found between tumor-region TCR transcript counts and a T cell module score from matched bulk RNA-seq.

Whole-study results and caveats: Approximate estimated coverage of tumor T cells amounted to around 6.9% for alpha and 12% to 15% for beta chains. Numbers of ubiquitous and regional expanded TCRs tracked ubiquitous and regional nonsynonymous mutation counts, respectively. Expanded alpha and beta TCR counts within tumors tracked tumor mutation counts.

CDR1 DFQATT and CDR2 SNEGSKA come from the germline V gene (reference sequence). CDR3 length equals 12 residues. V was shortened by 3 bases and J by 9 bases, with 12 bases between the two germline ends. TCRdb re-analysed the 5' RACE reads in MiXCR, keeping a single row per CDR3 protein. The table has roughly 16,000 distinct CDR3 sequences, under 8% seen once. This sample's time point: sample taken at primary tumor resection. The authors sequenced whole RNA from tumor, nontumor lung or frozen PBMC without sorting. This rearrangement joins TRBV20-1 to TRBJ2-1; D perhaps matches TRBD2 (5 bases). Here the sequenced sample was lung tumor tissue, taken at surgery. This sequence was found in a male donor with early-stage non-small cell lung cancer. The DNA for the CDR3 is TGCAGTGCTAGCGGGGTTCCCGCTGAGCAGTTCTTC. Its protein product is CSASGVPAEQFF.